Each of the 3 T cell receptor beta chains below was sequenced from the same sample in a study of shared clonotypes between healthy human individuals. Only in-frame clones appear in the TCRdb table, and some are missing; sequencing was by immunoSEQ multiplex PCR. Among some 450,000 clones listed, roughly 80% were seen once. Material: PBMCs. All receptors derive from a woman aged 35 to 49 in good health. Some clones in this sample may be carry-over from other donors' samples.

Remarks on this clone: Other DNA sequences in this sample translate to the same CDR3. The CDR3 DNA reads TGTGCCTGGAGTCCAAAAGAGACCCAGTACTTC. This encodes CAWSPKETQYF. The chain employs TRBV30 and TRBJ2-5; unclear D gene. The germline gives CDR1 GTSNPN, CDR2 SVGIG (reference sequence). This CDR3 has 11 amino acids. Trimming cost V 2 bases and J 3 bases, with 4 bases left between them.

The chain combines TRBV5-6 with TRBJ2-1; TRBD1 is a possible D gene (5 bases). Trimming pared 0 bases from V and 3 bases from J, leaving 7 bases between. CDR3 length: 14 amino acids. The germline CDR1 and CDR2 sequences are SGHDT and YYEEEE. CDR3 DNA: TGTGCCAGCAGCTTGGTGCAGGGCTACAATGAGCAGTTCTTC. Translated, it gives CASSLVQGYNEQFF.

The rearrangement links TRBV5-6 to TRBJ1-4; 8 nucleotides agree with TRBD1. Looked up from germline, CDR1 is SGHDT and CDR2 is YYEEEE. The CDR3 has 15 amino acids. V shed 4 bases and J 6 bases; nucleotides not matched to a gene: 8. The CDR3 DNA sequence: TGTGCCAGCAGCGCCGGACAGGGTTGGGATGAAAAACTGTTTTTT. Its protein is CASSAGQGWDEKLFF.